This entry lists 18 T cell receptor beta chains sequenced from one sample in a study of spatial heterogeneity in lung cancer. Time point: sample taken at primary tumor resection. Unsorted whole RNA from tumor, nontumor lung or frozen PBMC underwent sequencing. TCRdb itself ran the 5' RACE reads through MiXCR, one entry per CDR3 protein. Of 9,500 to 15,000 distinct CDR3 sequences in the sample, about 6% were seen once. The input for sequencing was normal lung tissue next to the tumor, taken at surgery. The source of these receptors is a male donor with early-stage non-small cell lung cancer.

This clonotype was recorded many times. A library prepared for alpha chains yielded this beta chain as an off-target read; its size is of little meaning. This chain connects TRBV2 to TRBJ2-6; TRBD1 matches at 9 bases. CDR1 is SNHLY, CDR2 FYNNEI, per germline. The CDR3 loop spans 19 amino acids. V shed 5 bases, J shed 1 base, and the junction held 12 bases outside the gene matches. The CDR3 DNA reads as TGTGCCAGCAGTCAGGGGACAGGGAGATCCCTTTCTGGGGCCAACGTCCTGACTTTC. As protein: CASSQGTGRSLSGANVLTF.

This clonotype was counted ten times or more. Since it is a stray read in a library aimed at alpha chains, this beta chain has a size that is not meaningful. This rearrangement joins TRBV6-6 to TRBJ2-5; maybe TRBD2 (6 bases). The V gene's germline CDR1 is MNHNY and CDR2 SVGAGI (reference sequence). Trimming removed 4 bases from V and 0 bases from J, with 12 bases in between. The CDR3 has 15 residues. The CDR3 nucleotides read TGTGCCAGCAGTTCAGGCGGAGGGAACCAAGAGACCCAGTACTTC. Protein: CASSSGGGNQETQYF.

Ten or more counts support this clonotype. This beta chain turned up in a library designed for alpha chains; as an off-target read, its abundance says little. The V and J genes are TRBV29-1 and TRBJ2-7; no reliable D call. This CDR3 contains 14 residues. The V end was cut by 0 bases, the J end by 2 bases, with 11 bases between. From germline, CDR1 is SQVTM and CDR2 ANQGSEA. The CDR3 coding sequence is TGCAGCGTTGAAGATGGAGAGGACCCCTACGAGCAGTACTTC. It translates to CSVEDGEDPYEQYF.

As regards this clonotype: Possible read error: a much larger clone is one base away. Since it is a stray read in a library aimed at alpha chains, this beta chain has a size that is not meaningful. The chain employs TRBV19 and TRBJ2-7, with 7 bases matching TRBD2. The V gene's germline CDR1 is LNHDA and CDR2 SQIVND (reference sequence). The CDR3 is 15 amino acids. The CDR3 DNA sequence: TGTGCCCTCCCCCCGCGGCTAGATGGGGACTACGTGCAGTACTTC. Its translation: CALPPRLDGDYVQYF.

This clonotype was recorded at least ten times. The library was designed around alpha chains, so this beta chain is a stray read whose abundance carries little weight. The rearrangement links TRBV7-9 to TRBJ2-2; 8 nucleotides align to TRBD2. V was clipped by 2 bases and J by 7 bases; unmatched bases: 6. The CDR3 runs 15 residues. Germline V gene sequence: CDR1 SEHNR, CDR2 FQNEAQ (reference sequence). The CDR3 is CASSLLAGGDGELFF. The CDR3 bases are TGTGCCAGCAGCTTATTGGCGGGAGGTGACGGGGAGCTGTTTTTT. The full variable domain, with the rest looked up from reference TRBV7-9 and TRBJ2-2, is DTGVSQNPRHKITKRGQNVTFRCDPISEHNRLYWYRQTLGQGPEFLTYFQNEAQLEKSRLLSDRFSAERPKGSFSTLEIQRTEQGDSAMYLCASSLLAGGDGELFFGEGSRLTVL.

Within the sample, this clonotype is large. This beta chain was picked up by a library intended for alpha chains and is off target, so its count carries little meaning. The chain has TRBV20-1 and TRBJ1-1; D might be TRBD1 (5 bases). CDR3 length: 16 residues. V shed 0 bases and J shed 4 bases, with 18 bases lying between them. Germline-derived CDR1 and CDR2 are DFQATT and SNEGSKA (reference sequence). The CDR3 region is CSARDPLSTGGTEAFF. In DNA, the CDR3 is TGCAGTGCTAGAGACCCCTTGTCGACCGGGGGCACTGAAGCTTTCTTT.

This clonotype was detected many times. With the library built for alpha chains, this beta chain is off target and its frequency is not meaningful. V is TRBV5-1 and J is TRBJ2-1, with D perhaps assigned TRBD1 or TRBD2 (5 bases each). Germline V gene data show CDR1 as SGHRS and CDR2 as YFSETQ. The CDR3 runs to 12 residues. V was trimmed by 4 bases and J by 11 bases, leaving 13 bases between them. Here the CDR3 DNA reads TGCGCCAGCAGCCGGGACGAGTCTAAGCAGTTCTTC. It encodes CASSRDESKQFF.

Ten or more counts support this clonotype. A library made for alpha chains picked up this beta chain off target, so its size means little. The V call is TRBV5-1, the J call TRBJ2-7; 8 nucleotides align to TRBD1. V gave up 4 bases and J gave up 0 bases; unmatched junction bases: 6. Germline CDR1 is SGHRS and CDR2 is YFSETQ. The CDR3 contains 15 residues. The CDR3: CASSKGDRTSYEQYF. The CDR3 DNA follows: TGCGCCAGCAGCAAGGGGGACAGGACCTCCTACGAGCAGTACTTC. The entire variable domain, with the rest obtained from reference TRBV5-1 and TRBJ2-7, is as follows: KAGVTQTPRYLIKTRGQQVTLSCSPISGHRSVSWYQQTPGQGLQFLFEYFSETQRNKGNFPGRFSGRQFSNSRSEMNVSTLELGDSALYLCASSKGDRTSYEQYFGPGTRLTVT.

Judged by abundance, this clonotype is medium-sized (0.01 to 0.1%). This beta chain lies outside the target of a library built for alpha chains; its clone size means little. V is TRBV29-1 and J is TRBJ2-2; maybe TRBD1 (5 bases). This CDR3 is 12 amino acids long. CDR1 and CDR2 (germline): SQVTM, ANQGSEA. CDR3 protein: CLCGQNTGELFF. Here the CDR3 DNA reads TGCCTTTGCGGACAGAACACCGGGGAGCTGTTTTTT.

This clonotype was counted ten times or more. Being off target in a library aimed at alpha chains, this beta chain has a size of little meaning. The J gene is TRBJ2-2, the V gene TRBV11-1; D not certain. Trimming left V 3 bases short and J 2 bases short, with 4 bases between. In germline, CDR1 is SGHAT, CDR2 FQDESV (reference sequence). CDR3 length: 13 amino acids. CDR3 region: CASSFVNTGELFF. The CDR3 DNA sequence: TGTGCCAGCAGCTTCGTCAACACCGGGGAGCTGTTTTTT.

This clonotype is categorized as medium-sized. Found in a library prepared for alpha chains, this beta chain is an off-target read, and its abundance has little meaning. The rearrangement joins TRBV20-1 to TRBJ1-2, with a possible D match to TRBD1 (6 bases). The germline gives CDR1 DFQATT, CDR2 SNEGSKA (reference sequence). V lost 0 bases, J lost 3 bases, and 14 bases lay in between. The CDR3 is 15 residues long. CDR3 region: CSAREPTGTHYGYTF. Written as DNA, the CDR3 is TGCAGTGCTAGAGAGCCAACAGGGACTCACTATGGCTACACCTTC.

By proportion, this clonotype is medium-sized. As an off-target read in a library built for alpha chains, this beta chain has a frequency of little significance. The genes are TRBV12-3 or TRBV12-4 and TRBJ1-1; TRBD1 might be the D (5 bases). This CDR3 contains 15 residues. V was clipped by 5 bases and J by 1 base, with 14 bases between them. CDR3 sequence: CASSITGLTNTEAFF. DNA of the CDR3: TGTGCCAGCAGTATAACGGGACTCACGAACACTGAAGCTTTCTTT.

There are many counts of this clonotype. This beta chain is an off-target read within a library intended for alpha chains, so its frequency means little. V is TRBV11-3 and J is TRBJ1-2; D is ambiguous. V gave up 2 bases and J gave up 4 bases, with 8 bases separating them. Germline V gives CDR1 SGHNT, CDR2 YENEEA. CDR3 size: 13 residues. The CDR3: CASSLTGSYGYTF. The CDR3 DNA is TGTGCCAGCAGCTTAACCGGGAGCTATGGCTACACCTTC.

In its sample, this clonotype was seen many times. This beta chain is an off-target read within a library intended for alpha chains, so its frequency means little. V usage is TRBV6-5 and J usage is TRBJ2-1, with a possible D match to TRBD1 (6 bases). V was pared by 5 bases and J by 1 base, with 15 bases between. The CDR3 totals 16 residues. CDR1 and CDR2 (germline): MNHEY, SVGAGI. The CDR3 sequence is CASSKLQGRSYNEQFF. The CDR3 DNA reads TGTGCCAGCAGTAAGTTACAGGGTCGTTCCTACAATGAGCAGTTCTTC.

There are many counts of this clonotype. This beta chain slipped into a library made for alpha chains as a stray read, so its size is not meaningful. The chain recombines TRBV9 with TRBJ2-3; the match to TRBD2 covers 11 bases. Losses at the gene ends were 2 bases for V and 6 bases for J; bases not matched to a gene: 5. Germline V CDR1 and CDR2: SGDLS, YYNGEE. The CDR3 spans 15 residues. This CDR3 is CASSVLAGGRDTQYF. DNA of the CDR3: TGTGCCAGCAGCGTTCTAGCGGGAGGCCGGGATACGCAGTATTTT.

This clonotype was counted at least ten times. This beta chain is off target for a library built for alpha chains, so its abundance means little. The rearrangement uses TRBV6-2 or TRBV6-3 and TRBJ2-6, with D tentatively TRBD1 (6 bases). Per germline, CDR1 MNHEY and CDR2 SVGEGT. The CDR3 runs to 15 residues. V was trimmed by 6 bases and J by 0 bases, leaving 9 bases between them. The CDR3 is CASSQDSSGANVLTF. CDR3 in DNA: TGTGCCAGCAGCCAGGACAGCTCTGGGGCCAACGTCCTGACTTTC.

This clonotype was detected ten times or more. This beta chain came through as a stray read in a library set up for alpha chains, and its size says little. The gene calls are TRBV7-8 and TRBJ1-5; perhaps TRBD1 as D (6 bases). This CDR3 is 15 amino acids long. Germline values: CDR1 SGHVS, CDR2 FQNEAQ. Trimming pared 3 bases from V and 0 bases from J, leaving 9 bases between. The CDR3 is CASSLGARSNQPQHF. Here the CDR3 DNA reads TGTGCCAGCAGCTTGGGGGCACGTAGCAATCAGCCCCAGCATTTT.

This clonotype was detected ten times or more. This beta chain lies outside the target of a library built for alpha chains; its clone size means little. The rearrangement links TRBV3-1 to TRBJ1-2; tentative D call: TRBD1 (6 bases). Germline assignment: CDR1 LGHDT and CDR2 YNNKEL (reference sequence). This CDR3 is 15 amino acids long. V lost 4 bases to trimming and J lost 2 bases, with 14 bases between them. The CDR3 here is CASSLIGQLNYGYTF. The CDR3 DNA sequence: TGTGCCAGCAGCCTTATTGGACAGCTGAACTATGGCTACACCTTC.